The 30 T cell receptor beta chains below all came from one sample that was sequenced in a study of shared clonotypes between healthy human individuals. This table comes from immunoSEQ multiplex PCR, and its TCRdb copy is limited to in-frame clones, with some not included. The table lists fewer than 550,000 clones, 75% to 80% of them singletons. Specimen: PBMCs. The origin of the receptors is a woman in her thirties or forties in good health. Some clones in this sample may be carry-over from other donors' samples.

The J gene is TRBJ1-2, the V gene TRBV9, with D possibly being TRBD1 (5 bases). Trimming took off 0 bases at V and 0 bases at J, with 18 bases between the two ends. CDR1 is SGDLS, CDR2 YYNGEE, per germline. CDR3 length: 18 amino acids. For the CDR3, the DNA is TGTGCCAGCAGCGTAGGAGGATTGGGGGGGAGAGCTAACTATGGCTACACCTTC. Translation gives CASSVGGLGGRANYGYTF. The whole variable domain, remainder taken from reference TRBV9 and TRBJ1-2, is DSGVTQTPKHLITATGQRVTLRCSPRSGDLSVYWYQQSLDQGLQFLIQYYNGEERAKGNILERFSAQQFPDLHSELNLSSLELGDSALYFCASSVGGLGGRANYGYTFGSGTRLTVV.

This clone was seen a single time. The CDR3 DNA is TGTGCCAGCAGCTTCTCCCTCTACGAGCAGTACTTC. Encoded protein: CASSFSLYEQYF. V is TRBV7-9 and J is TRBJ2-7; D remains ambiguous. The germline CDR1 and CDR2 sequences are SEHNR and FQNEAQ (reference sequence). V lost 3 bases and J 3 bases, leaving 6 bases between the germline ends. CDR3 size: 12 residues.

CDR3 sequence (DNA): TGTGCCAGCAGTCCAAGACAGGGTCCGAACACTGAAGCTTTCTTT. This translates into CASSPRQGPNTEAFF. The chain combines TRBV27 with TRBJ1-1; the match to TRBD1 covers 7 bases. Trimming removed 5 bases from V and 1 base from J; junction bases left unmatched: 7. Germline V gene lookup returns CDR1 MNHEY and CDR2 SMNVEV (reference sequence). The CDR3 runs 15 residues.

The chain employs TRBV28 and TRBJ2-7, with D perhaps matching TRBD1 or TRBD2 (5 bases each). Germline V lookup: CDR1 MDHEN, CDR2 SYDVKM. The CDR3 has 16 residues. Trimming pared 8 bases from V and 2 bases from J, leaving 22 bases between. CDR3 nucleotide sequence: TGTGCCAGCGGGCAAATTGATTTTGGGGGACCCTACGAGCAGTACTTC. Its protein is CASGQIDFGGPYEQYF. Full variable domain (missing parts from reference TRBV28 and TRBJ2-7): DVKVTQSSRYLVKRTGEKVFLECVQDMDHENMFWYRQDPGLGLRLIYFSYDVKMKEKGDIPEGYSVSREKKERFSLILESASTNQTSMYLCASGQIDFGGPYEQYFGPGTRLTVT.

This clone was recorded once. This chain uses TRBV5-6 with TRBJ1-1; D is uncertain. Trimming took 0 bases from V and 2 from J, leaving 8 bases between them. The CDR3 runs 14 residues. Germline V lookup: CDR1 SGHDT, CDR2 YYEEEE. Here the CDR3 DNA reads TGTGCCAGCAGCTTGGGGCCAGATAACACTGAAGCTTTCTTT. This codes for CASSLGPDNTEAFF.

V is TRBV7-6 and J is TRBJ2-2, with 7 bases aligning to TRBD1. CDR3 length equals 14 residues. Per germline, CDR1 SGHVS and CDR2 FNYEAQ. The ends lost 5 bases at V and 7 bases at J; junction bases unmatched: 7. The CDR3 loop reads CASSPWTGRGELFF. CDR3 DNA sequence: TGTGCCAGCAGCCCGTGGACAGGTCGCGGGGAGCTGTTTTTT.

The rearrangement uses TRBV6-1 and TRBJ1-1, with D uncertain. V lost 8 bases, J lost 3 bases, and 13 bases lay in between. Germline-derived CDR1 and CDR2 are MNHNS and SASEGT. This CDR3 comprises 13 residues. The DNA for the CDR3 is TGTGCCAGCGCTATGGGCCTTGACACTGAAGCTTTCTTT. It encodes CASAMGLDTEAFF.

V gene TRBV2 combines with J gene TRBJ2-5, with 11 bases lining up with TRBD2. This CDR3 spans 15 amino acids. V trimming: 6 bases; J trimming: 4 bases; junction bases outside the gene matches: 7. Germline CDR1 SNHLY, CDR2 FYNNEI. Here the CDR3 DNA reads TGTGCCAGCAGCAAACTTGGGACTAGCGGAGAGACCCAGTACTTC. It codes for CASSKLGTSGETQYF.

The chain links TRBV5-1 to TRBJ2-7; perhaps TRBD2 as D (6 bases). The V end was cut by 2 bases, the J end by 4 bases, with 13 bases between. CDR1 SGHRS and CDR2 YFSETQ come from the germline V gene. The CDR3 contains 14 residues. CDR3 sequence: CASSFLPGEYEQYF. The CDR3 DNA sequence: TGCGCCAGCAGCTTCCTGCCGGGAGAATACGAGCAGTACTTC.

This rearrangement joins TRBV7-2 to TRBJ2-3, with 13 bases identical to TRBD2. V gave up 4 bases and J gave up 4 bases; unmatched junction bases: 5. This CDR3 region has 16 residues. Germline V lookup: CDR1 SGHTA, CDR2 FQGNSA. This chain's CDR3 is CASSSPTSGRPDTQYF. CDR3 in DNA: TGTGCCAGCAGCTCCCCGACTAGCGGGAGGCCAGATACGCAGTATTTT.

The chain is built from TRBV9 and TRBJ2-7, with TRBD1 as a possible D gene (6 bases). This CDR3 comprises 16 residues. V was shortened by 0 bases and J by 2 bases, with 15 bases between the two germline ends. The V gene's germline CDR1 is SGDLS and CDR2 YYNGEE. The CDR3 DNA reads as TGTGCCAGCAGCGTAGTCGCAGGGGATCCCCCCTACGAGCAGTACTTC. Amino acid sequence: CASSVVAGDPPYEQYF. Looking up the rest from reference TRBV9 and TRBJ2-7 gives the full variable domain: DSGVTQTPKHLITATGQRVTLRCSPRSGDLSVYWYQQSLDQGLQFLIQYYNGEERAKGNILERFSAQQFPDLHSELNLSSLELGDSALYFCASSVVAGDPPYEQYFGPGTRLTVT.

This chain connects TRBV11-3 to TRBJ2-3; 8 nucleotides agree with TRBD2. Germline V CDR1 and CDR2: SGHNT, YENEEA. Trimming took 5 bases from V and 5 from J; bases not matched to a gene: 12. This CDR3 comprises 16 residues. CDR3 sequence (DNA): TGTGCCAGCAGCGCCGGGAGGGGTTTGCGTGGAGATACGCAGTATTTT. Its translation is CASSAGRGLRGDTQYF.

The chain uses TRBV28 and TRBJ2-2, with 8 bases aligning to TRBD2. CDR1 and CDR2 from the germline V gene are MDHEN and SYDVKM. Losses at the gene ends were 6 bases for V and 2 bases for J; bases not matched to a gene: 11. The CDR3 totals 17 residues. The CDR3 coding sequence is TGTGCCAGCAGCCCCGCGGGAGGACTAGCCAACACCGGGGAGCTGTTTTTT. Protein: CASSPAGGLANTGELFF.

This sequence joins TRBV5-4 and TRBJ2-7; 10 bases line up with TRBD2. Germline CDR1 reads SGHNT; CDR2 reads YYREEE (reference sequence). With V trimmed by 4 bases and J by 4 bases, 11 bases remained unmatched. The CDR3 extends over 16 amino acids. In DNA form, the CDR3 reads TGTGCCAGCAGCGAGAGCGGGAGGGGTCGCCTTTACGAGCAGTACTTC. This codes for CASSESGRGRLYEQYF.

V is TRBV2 and J is TRBJ1-2, with 10 bases that match TRBD1. The CDR3 is 14 amino acids. CDR1 SNHLY and CDR2 FYNNEI come from the germline V gene. Trimming took 5 bases from V and 4 from J; bases not matched to a gene: 4. The CDR3 reads CASSTGQGSYGYTF. CDR3 nucleotide sequence: TGTGCCAGCAGTACGGGACAGGGGTCCTATGGCTACACCTTC.

The V and J genes are TRBV7-2 and TRBJ1-5; weak D call: TRBD1 (6 bases). Germline lookup yields CDR1 SGHTA and CDR2 FQGNSA. This CDR3 spans 15 amino acids. V was cut by 4 bases and J by 2 bases, with 12 bases left in between. CDR3 region: CASSWWTAGNQPQHF. The CDR3 DNA sequence: TGTGCCAGCAGCTGGTGGACAGCAGGCAATCAGCCCCAGCATTTT.

V is TRBV19 and J is TRBJ1-4; the D gene is possibly TRBD1 (5 bases). CDR3 length: 15 amino acids. The germline gives CDR1 LNHDA, CDR2 SQIVND (reference sequence). Trimming removed 5 bases from V and 0 bases from J, with 10 bases in between. CDR3 in amino acids: CASSWGVATNEKLFF. The CDR3, as DNA: TGTGCCAGTAGTTGGGGCGTTGCAACTAATGAAAAACTGTTTTTT. The whole variable domain, filled in from reference TRBV19 and TRBJ1-4, reads DGGITQSPKYLFRKEGQNVTLSCEQNLNHDAMYWYRQDPGQGLRLIYYSQIVNDFQKGDIAEGYSVSREKKESFPLTVTSAQKNPTAFYLCASSWGVATNEKLFFGSGTQLSVL.

J is TRBJ1-1 and V is TRBV6-5; D possibly corresponds to TRBD1 (5 bases). Trimming took off 6 bases at V and 8 bases at J, with 16 bases between the two ends. In germline, CDR1 is MNHEY, CDR2 SVGAGI. The CDR3 is made up of 13 amino acids. Here the CDR3 DNA reads TGTGCCAGCAGCTCCCCCTGGGGGGACGAAGCTTTCTTT. Protein sequence: CASSSPWGDEAFF.

The V call is TRBV28, the J call TRBJ1-5; 7 bases are a match to TRBD1. The germline CDR1 and CDR2 sequences are MDHEN and SYDVKM. With 2 bases clipped from V and 4 bases from J, the junction kept 8 bases outside the gene matches. The CDR3 covers 16 residues. The CDR3, as DNA: TGTGCCAGCAGTTTAATTAGGTCAGGGGGTAATCAGCCCCAGCATTTT. Its protein is CASSLIRSGGNQPQHF.

The chain has TRBV6-1 and TRBJ1-1; D may be TRBD1 (5 bases). Trimming took off 6 bases at V and 1 base at J, with 9 bases between the two ends. Germline V gene sequence: CDR1 MNHNS, CDR2 SASEGT. CDR3 length: 13 residues. The CDR3 bases are TGTGCCAGCAGACAGGAGGGGAACACTGAAGCTTTCTTT. Translation gives CASRQEGNTEAFF.

The chain employs TRBV2 and TRBJ1-2, with D tentatively TRBD1 (5 bases). Per germline, CDR1 SNHLY and CDR2 FYNNEI. Trimming stripped 6 bases from V and 4 bases from J, with 18 bases between. The CDR3 contains 15 residues. The DNA of the CDR3 is TGTGCCAGCAGGGGGGGAGGGAAAAATTTCTATGGCTACACCTTC. Translation: CASRGGGKNFYGYTF.

The V and J genes are TRBV10-1 and TRBJ2-7, with 8 positions matching TRBD2. The CDR3 loop spans 15 amino acids. With V trimmed by 0 bases and J by 3 bases, 4 bases remained unmatched. Germline V gene data show CDR1 as WNHNN and CDR2 as SYGVQD (reference sequence). CDR3 DNA: TGCGCCAGCAGTGAGTCAACTAGCGGCATCTACGAGCAGTACTTC. This encodes CASSESTSGIYEQYF.

The rearrangement joins TRBV6-1 to TRBJ1-3; TRBD1 is a possible D gene (5 bases). V lost 4 bases to trimming and J lost 0 bases, with 10 bases between them. Per germline, CDR1 MNHNS and CDR2 SASEGT. The CDR3 contains 15 residues. CDR3 DNA: TGTGCCAGCAGTGTCGGGACGAACTCTGGAAACACCATATATTTT. As protein: CASSVGTNSGNTIYF.

The genes are TRBV19 and TRBJ1-4; D is perhaps TRBD1 (6 bases). The CDR3 extends over 16 amino acids. Germline CDR1 and CDR2: LNHDA and SQIVND (reference sequence). V lost 6 bases, J lost 0 bases, and 14 bases lay in between. CDR3 loop: CASRTGTIATNEKLFF. Written as DNA, the CDR3 is TGTGCCAGTAGAACCGGGACAATCGCAACTAATGAAAAACTGTTTTTT.

The rearrangement uses TRBV2 and TRBJ2-1; unclear D gene. From germline, CDR1 is SNHLY and CDR2 FYNNEI. There are 10 residues in the CDR3. V was cut by 8 bases and J by 4 bases, with 3 bases left in between. The CDR3 DNA is TGTGCCAGCGAATACAATGAGCAGTTCTTC. Encoded protein: CASEYNEQFF.

Remarks on this clone: Other nucleotide sequences in the sample specify the same CDR3. The V and J genes are TRBV6-1 and TRBJ1-1; D not resolved. The CDR3 contains 13 residues. Trimming removed 7 bases from V and 1 base from J, with 10 bases in between. CDR1 MNHNS and CDR2 SASEGT come from the germline V gene. DNA of the CDR3: TGTGCCAGCAAGGGCCCCGAGAACACTGAAGCTTTCTTT. Protein: CASKGPENTEAFF.

The chain employs TRBV29-1 and TRBJ2-1; D remains unclear. V shed 5 bases and J shed 0 bases, with 20 bases lying between them. Germline values: CDR1 SQVTM, CDR2 ANQGSEA. There are 17 residues in the CDR3. DNA for the CDR3: TGCAGCGTTCGGCAGAGCCCCGGAACCTCCTCCTACAATGAGCAGTTCTTC. Encoded protein: CSVRQSPGTSSYNEQFF.

The chain is built from TRBV6-4 and TRBJ2-7; no firm D call. The CDR3 is 12 amino acids. V shed 6 bases and J shed 9 bases, with 15 bases lying between them. Germline V gene lookup returns CDR1 MRHNA and CDR2 SNTAGT. The CDR3 loop is CASSPPTSGQYF. For the CDR3, the DNA is TGTGCCAGCAGCCCCCCTACTTCGGGGCAGTACTTC.

As to this clone: One base away lies a much larger clone, so this may be a sequencing read error. V gene TRBV5-6 combines with J gene TRBJ1-1, with 7 bases lining up with TRBD1. CDR1 and CDR2 (germline): SGHDT, YYEEEE. After removal of 4 bases from V and 6 bases from J, the junction contained 15 bases not matched to a gene. This CDR3 is 16 amino acids long. Written as DNA, the CDR3 is TGTGCCAGCAGCCCATTCGGTACAGGGGAGGGTCCTGAAGCTTTCTTT. Amino acids: CASSPFGTGEGPEAFF.

This clone occurred once. The chain has TRBV30 and TRBJ2-3, with D perhaps being TRBD1 or TRBD2 (5 bases each). The CDR3 runs 15 residues. With 1 base removed from V and 1 base from J, the gap between germline ends came to 12 bases. Germline assignment: CDR1 GTSNPN and CDR2 SVGIG (reference sequence). DNA of the CDR3: TGTGCCTGGAGTGGGGCAGGGACCCGCACAGATACGCAGTATTTT. This sequence encodes CAWSGAGTRTDTQYF.